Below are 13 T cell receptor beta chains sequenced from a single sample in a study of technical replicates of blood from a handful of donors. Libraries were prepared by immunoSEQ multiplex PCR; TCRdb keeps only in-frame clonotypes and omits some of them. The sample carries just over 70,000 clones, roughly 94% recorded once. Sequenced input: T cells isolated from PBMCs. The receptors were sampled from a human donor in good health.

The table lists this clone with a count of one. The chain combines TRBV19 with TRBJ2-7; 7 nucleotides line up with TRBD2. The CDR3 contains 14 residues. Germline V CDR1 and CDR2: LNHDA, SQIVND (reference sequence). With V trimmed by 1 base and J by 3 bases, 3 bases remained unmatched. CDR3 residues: CASSIVAGDYEQYF. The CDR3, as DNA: TGTGCCAGTAGTATAGTGGCGGGAGACTACGAGCAGTACTTC.

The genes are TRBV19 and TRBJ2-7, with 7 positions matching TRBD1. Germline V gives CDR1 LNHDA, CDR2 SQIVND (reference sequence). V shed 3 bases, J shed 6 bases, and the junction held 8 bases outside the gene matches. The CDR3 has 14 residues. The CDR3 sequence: CASSISGTVSEQYF. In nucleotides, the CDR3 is TGTGCCAGTAGTATTTCCGGGACAGTCAGCGAGCAGTACTTC.

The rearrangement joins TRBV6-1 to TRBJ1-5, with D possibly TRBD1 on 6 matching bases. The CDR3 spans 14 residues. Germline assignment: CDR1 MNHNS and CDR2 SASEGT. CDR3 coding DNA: TGTGGAATAAGGCCAGGGGACATCAATCAGCCCCAGCATTTT. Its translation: CGIRPGDINQPQHF.

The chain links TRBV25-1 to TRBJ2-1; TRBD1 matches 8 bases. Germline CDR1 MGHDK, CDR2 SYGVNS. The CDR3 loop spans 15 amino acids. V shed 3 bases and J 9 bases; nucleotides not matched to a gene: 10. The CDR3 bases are TGTGCCAGCAGTGAGCCGGGACAGGCCCCAAGTGAGCAGTTCTTC. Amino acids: CASSEPGQAPSEQFF.

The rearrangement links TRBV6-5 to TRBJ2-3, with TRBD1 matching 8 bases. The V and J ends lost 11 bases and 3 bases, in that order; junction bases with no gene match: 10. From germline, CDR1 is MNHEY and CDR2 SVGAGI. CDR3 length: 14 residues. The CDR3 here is CAGGTGLGTDTQYF. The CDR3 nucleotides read TGTGCCGGGGGGACAGGTTTGGGGACAGATACGCAGTATTTT.

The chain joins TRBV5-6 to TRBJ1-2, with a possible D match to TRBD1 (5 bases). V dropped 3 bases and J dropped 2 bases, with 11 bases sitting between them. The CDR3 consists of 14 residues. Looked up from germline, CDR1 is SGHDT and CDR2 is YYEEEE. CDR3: CASSSWTLNYGYTF. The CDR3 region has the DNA TGTGCCAGCAGCTCGTGGACACTAAACTATGGCTACACCTTC.

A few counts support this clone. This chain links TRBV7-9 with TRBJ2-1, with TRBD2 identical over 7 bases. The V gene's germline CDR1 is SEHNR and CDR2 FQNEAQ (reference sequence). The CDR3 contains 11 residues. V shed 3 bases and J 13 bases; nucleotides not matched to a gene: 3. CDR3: CASSLGLFQFF. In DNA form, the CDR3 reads TGTGCCAGCAGCTTGGGACTATTTCAGTTCTTC. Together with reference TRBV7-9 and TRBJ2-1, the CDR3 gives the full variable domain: DTGVSQNPRHKITKRGQNVTFRCDPISEHNRLYWYRQTLGQGPEFLTYFQNEAQLEKSRLLSDRFSAERPKGSFSTLEIQRTEQGDSAMYLCASSLGLFQFFGPGTRLTVL.

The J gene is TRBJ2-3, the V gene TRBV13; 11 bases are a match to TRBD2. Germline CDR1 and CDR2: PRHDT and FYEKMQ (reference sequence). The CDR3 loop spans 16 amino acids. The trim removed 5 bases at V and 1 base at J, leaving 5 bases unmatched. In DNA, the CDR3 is TGTGCCAGCAGCCGTGAACTAGCGGGAGGCACAGATACGCAGTATTTT. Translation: CASSRELAGGTDTQYF.

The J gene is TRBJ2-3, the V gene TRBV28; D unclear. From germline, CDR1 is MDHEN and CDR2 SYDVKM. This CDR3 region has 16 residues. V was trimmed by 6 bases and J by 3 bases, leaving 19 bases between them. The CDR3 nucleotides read TGTGCCAGCAGGCTCCTTATGGAGAGTGTAACAGATACGCAGTATTTT. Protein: CASRLLMESVTDTQYF. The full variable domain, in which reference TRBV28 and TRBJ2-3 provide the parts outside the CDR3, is DVKVTQSSRYLVKRTGEKVFLECVQDMDHENMFWYRQDPGLGLRLIYFSYDVKMKEKGDIPEGYSVSREKKERFSLILESASTNQTSMYLCASRLLMESVTDTQYFGPGTRLTVL.

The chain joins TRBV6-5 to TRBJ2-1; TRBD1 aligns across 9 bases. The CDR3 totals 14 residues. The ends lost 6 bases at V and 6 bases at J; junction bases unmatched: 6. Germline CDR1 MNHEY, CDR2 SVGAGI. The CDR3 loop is CASSRDRVGNEQFF. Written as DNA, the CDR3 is TGTGCCAGCAGCCGGGACAGGGTGGGCAATGAGCAGTTCTTC.

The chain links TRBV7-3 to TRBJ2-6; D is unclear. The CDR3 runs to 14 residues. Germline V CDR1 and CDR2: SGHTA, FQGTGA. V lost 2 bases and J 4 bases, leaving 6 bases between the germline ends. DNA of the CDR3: TGTGCCAGCAGCTTAGTCTCCGGGGCCAACGTCCTGACTTTC. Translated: CASSLVSGANVLTF. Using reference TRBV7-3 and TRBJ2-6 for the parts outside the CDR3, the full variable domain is GAGVSQTPSNKVTEKGKYVELRCDPISGHTALYWYRQSLGQGPEFLIYFQGTGAADDSGLPNDRFFAVRPEGSVSTLKIQRTERGDSAVYLCASSLVSGANVLTFGAGSRLTVL.

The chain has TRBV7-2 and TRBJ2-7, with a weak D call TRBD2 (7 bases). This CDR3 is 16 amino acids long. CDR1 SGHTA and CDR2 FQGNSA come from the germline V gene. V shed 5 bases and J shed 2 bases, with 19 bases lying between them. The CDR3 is CASSPVGGAAPYEQYF. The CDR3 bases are TGTGCCAGCAGCCCAGTTGGGGGGGCGGCACCCTACGAGCAGTACTTC.

The CDR3 bases are TGTGCCAGCAGCTTAAGCGGCTTATCCTACAATGAGCAGTTCTTC. This translates into CASSLSGLSYNEQFF. The chain combines TRBV7-3 with TRBJ2-1; no clear D. Trimming removed 1 base at V and 1 base at J, with 8 bases between. The germline CDR1 and CDR2 sequences are SGHTA and FQGTGA. The CDR3 covers 15 residues.